This TCR beta chain was captured in a study of cytomegalovirus exposure and HLA in healthy donors. Whole-study context: Among the 350 to 400 donors who were genotyped, roughly 76% fell in the genetic ancestry cluster that is associated with self-reported Caucasian donors.

V lost 4 bases to trimming and J lost 8 bases; unmatched junction nucleotides: 7. The CDR3 is made up of 16 amino acids. Germline V gene lookup returns CDR1 LNHDA and CDR2 SQIVND (reference sequence). Study results and limitations: CMV serostatus stood as the only immune exposure information on hand. About 87% or about 30% of the time was how often most TCR beta V segments were productive, according to an earlier analysis.

It was with 60 Vbeta and 13 Jbeta primers that the PCR ran. Assay used: immunoSEQ multiplex PCR; TCRdb lists only in-frame clones, some missing. The table lists tens of thousands of clones, with 1.4% to 1.5% in the top ten. About this clone: Its antigen is as yet unknown.

This receptor was identified in an older woman in good health and CMV-seronegative. The rearrangement joins TRBV19 to TRBJ2-1; 14 positions agree with TRBD2. The sample comprised PBMCs. The CDR3 DNA reads TGTGCCAGTAGTAAAGGGACTAGCGGGAGTAGGGATGAGCAGTTCTTC. This sequence encodes CASSKGTSGSRDEQFF.